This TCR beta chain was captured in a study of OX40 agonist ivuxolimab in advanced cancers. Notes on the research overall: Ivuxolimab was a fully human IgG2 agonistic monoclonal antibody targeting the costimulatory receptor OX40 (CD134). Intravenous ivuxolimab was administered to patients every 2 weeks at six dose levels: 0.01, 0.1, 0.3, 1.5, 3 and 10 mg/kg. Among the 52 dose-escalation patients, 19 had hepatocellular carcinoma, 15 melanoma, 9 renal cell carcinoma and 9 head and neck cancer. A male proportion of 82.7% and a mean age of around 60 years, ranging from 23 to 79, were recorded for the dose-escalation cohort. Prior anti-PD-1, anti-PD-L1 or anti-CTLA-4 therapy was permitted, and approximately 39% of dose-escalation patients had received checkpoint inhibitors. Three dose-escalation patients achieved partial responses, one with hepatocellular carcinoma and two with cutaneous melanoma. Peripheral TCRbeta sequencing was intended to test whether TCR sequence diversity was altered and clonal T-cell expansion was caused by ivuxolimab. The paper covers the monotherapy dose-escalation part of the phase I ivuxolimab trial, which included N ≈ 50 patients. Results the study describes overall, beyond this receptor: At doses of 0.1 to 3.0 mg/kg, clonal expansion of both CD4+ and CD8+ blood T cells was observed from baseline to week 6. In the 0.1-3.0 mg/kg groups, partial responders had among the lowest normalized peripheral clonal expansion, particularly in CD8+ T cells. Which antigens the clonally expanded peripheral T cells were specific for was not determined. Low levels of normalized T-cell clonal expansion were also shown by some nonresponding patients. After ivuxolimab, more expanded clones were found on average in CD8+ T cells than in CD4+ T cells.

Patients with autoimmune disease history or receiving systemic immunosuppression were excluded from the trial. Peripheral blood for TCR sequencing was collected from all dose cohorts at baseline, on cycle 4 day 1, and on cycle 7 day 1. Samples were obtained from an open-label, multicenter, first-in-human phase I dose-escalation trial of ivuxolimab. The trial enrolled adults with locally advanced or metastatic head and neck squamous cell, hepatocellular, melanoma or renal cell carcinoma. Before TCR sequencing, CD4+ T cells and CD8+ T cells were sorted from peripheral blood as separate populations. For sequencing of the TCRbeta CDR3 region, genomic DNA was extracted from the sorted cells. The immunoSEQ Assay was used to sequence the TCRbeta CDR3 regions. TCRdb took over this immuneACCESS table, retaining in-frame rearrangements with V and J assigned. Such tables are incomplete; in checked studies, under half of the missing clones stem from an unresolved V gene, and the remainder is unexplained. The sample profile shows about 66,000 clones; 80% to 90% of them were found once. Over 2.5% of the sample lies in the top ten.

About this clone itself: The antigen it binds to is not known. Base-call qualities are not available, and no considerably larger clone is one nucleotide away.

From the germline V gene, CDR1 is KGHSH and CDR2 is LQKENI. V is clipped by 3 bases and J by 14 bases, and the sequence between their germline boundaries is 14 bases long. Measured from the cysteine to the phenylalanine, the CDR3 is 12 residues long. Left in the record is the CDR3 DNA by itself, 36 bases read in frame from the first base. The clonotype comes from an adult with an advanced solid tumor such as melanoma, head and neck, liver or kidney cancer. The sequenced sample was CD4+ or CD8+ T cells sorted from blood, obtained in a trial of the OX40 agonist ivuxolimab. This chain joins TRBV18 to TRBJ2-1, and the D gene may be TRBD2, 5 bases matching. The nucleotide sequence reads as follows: TGTGCCAGCTCACCGGTGAGAGCGGAGGAGTTCTTC. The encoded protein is CASSPVRAEEFF.